This TCR beta chain appears in the sequencing data of a study of CD8 T cells in ankylosing spondylitis. Making use of molecular barcodes, quantitative 5'-RACE generated TCR beta libraries. TCRdb itself ran the 5' RACE reads through MiXCR, one entry per CDR3 protein. The table includes some 150,000 distinct CDR3 sequences, about an eighth detected once. In its sample, this clonotype was seen a few times. The CDR3 contains 16 residues. V was shortened by 0 bases and J by 2 bases, with 10 bases between the two germline ends. The germline V gene has CDR1 MGHRA and CDR2 YSYEKL. The sample was blood, either unsorted or a sorted T cell fraction (not recorded which). The chain is built from TRBV4-1 and TRBJ2-2; tentative D call: TRBD1 (6 bases). This receptor was obtained from a female donor with ankylosing spondylitis or in good health (not recorded which). Here the CDR3 DNA reads TGCGCCAGCAGCCAAGATCGGGGACAAAACACCGGGGAGCTGTTTTTT. It codes for CASSQDRGQNTGELFF.